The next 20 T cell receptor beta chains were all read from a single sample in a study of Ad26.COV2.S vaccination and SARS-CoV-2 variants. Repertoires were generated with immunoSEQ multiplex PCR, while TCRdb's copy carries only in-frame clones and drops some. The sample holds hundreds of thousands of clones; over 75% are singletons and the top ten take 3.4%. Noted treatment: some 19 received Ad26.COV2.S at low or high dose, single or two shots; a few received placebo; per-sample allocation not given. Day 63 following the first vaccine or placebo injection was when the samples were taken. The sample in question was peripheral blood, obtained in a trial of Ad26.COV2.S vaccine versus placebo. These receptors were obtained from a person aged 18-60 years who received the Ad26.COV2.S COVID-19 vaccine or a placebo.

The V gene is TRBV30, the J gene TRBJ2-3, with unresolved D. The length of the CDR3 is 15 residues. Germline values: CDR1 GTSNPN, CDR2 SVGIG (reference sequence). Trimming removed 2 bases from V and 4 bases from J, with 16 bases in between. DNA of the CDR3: TGTGCCTGGAGTTCAAACACAAACAGAGCAGATACGCAGTATTTT. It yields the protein CAWSSNTNRADTQYF.

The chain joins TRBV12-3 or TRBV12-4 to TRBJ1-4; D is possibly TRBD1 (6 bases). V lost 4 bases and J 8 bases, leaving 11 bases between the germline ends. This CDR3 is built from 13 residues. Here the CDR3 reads CASSSGQIEKLFF. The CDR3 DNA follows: TGTGCCAGCAGTTCCGGACAGATAGAAAAACTGTTTTTT.

CDR3 loop: CASRAGLSPLHF. CDR3 in DNA: TGTGCCAGCAGGGCTGGGCTTTCACCCCTCCACTTT. V usage is TRBV12-3 or TRBV12-4 and J usage is TRBJ1-6, with D hard to call. The CDR3 sequence is 12 residues long. Trimming took off 6 bases at V and 9 bases at J, with 9 bases between the two ends.

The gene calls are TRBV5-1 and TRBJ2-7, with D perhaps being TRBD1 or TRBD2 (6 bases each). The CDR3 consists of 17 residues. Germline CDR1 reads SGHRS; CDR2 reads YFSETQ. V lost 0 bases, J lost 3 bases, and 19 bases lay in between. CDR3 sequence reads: CASSLEGGRRYSYEQYF. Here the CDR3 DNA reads TGCGCCAGCAGCTTGGAGGGGGGCAGAAGATATAGCTACGAGCAGTACTTC.

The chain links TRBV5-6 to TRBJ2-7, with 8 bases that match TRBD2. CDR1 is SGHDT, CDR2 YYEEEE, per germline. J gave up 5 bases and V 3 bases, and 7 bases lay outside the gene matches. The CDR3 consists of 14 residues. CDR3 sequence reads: CASSSRTSGNEQYF. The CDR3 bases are TGTGCCAGCAGCTCGCGTACTAGCGGTAACGAGCAGTACTTC.

The chain's CDR3 is CASSPSSRANEQFF. CDR3 DNA sequence: TGCGCCAGCAGCCCAAGTAGCAGGGCCAATGAGCAGTTCTTC. The chain joins TRBV5-1 to TRBJ2-1; perhaps TRBD1 as D (5 bases). Germline CDR1 reads SGHRS; CDR2 reads YFSETQ. V shed 4 bases and J shed 6 bases, with 14 bases lying between them. The CDR3 runs 14 residues.

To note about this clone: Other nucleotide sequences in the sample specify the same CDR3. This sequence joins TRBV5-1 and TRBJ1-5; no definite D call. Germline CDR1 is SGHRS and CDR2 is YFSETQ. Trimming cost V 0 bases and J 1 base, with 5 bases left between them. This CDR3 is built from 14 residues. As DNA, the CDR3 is TGCGCCAGCAGCTTGGGCCAGAGCAATCAGCCCCAGCATTTT. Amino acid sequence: CASSLGQSNQPQHF. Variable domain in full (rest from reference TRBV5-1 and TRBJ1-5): KAGVTQTPRYLIKTRGQQVTLSCSPISGHRSVSWYQQTPGQGLQFLFEYFSETQRNKGNFPGRFSGRQFSNSRSEMNVSTLELGDSALYLCASSLGQSNQPQHFGDGTRLSIL.

The CDR3 loop reads CASRSTGTGGNEQFF. DNA for the CDR3: TGTGCCAGCAGATCTACCGGGACAGGGGGGAATGAGCAGTTCTTC. The chain joins TRBV7-6 to TRBJ2-1; 11 bases are shared with TRBD1. The junction had 8 bases not matched to a gene; V was cut back by 6 bases and J by 7 bases. CDR1 is SGHVS and CDR2 is FNYEAQ in the germline V gene. The CDR3 runs to 15 residues.

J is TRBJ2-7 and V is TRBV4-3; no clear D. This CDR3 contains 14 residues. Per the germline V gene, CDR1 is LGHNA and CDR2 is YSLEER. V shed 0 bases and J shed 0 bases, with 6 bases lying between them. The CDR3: CASSQDLGSYEQYF. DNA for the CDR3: TGCGCCAGCAGCCAAGATCTGGGCTCCTACGAGCAGTACTTC.

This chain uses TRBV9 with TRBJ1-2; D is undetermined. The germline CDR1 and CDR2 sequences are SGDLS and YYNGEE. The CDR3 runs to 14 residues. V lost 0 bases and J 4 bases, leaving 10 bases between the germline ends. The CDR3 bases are TGTGCCAGCAGCGTAGATCCACAGAGCTATGGCTACACCTTC. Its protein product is CASSVDPQSYGYTF.

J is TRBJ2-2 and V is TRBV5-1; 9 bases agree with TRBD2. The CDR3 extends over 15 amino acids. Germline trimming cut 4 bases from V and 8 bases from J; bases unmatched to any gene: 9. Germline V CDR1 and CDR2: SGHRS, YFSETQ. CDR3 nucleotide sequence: TGCGCCAGCAGCCCCGGGACTAGCCTGCAAGGGGAGCTGTTTTTT. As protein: CASSPGTSLQGELFF.

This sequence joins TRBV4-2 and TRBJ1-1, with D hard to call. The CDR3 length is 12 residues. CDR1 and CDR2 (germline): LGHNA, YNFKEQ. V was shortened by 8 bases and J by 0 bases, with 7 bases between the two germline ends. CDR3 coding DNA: TGTGCCAGCGGCACCTTGAACACTGAAGCTTTCTTT. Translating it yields CASGTLNTEAFF.

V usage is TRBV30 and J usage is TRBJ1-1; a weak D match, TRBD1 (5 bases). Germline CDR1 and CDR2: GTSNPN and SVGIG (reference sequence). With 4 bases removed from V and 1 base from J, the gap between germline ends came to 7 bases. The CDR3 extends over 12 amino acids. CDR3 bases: TGTGCCTGGATACAGGCGAACACTGAAGCTTTCTTT. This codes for CAWIQANTEAFF.

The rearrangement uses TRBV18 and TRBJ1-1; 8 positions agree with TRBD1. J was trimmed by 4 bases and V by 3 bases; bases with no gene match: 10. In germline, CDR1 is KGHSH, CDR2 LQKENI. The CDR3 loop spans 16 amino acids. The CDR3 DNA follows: TGTGCCAGCTCACCCAGGACAGGGCAATGGGGCACTGAAGCTTTCTTT. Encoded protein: CASSPRTGQWGTEAFF.

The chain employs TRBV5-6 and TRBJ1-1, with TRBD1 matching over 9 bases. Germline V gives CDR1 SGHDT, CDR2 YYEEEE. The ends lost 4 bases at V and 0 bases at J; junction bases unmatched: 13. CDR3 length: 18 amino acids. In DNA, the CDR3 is TGTGCCAGCAGCCCCGAGGGACAGGGTTGGGACATGAACACTGAAGCTTTCTTT. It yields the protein CASSPEGQGWDMNTEAFF. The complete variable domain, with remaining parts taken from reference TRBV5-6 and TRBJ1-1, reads DAGVTQSPTHLIKTRGQQVTLRCSPKSGHDTVSWYQQALGQGPQFIFQYYEEEERQRGNFPDRFSGHQFPNYSSELNVNALLLGDSALYLCASSPEGQGWDMNTEAFFGQGTRLTVV.

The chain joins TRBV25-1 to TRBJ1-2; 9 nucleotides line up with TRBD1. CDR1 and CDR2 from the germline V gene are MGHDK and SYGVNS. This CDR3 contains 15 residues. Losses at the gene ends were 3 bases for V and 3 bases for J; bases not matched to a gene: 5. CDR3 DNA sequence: TGTGCCAGCAGTGACAGTCGACAGGGGGACTATGGCTACACCTTC. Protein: CASSDSRQGDYGYTF.

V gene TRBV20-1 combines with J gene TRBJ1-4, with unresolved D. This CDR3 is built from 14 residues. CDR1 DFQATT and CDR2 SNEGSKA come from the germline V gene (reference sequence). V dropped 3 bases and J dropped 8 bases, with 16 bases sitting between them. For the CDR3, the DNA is TGCAGTGCTAGTGTACCCGGCCGCGCGGAAAAACTGTTTTTT. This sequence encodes CSASVPGRAEKLFF.

This CDR3 reads CASRSTTADTQYF. The CDR3 nucleotides are TGTGCCAGCAGATCCACAACTGCAGATACGCAGTATTTT. The chain joins TRBV6-6 to TRBJ2-3; D is uncertain. Germline V gene lookup returns CDR1 MNHNY and CDR2 SVGAGI (reference sequence). This CDR3 is 13 amino acids long. V was cut by 6 bases and J by 4 bases, with 11 bases left in between.

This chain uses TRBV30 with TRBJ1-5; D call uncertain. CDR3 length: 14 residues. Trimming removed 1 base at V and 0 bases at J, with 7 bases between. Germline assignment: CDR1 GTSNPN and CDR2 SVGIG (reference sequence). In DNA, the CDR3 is TGTGCCTGGAGTGGAGGGTATAGCAATCAGCCCCAGCATTTT. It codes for CAWSGGYSNQPQHF.

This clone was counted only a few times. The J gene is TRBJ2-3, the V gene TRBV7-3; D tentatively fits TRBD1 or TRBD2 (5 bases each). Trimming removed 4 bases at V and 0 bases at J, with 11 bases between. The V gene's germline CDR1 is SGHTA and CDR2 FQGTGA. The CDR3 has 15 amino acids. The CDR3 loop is CASSSGQTSTDTQYF. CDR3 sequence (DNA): TGTGCCAGCAGCTCGGGGCAGACTAGCACAGATACGCAGTATTTT.